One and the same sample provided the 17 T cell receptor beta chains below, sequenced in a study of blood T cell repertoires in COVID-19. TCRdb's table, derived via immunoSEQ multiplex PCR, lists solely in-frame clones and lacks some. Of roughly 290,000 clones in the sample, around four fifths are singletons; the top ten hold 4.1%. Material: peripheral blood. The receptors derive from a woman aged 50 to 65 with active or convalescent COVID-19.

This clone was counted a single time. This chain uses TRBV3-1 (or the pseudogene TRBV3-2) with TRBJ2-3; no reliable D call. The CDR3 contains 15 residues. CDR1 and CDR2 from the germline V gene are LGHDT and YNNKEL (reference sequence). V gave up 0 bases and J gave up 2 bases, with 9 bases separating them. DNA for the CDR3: TGTGCCAGCAGCCAAGACGCAGGTTCCACAGATACGCAGTATTTT. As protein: CASSQDAGSTDTQYF.

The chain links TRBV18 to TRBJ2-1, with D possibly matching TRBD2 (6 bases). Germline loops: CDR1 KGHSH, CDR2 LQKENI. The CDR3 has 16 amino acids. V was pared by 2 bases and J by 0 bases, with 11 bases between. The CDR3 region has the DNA TGTGCCAGCTCACCAAAAGGAGGGCACTCCTACAATGAGCAGTTCTTC. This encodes CASSPKGGHSYNEQFF.

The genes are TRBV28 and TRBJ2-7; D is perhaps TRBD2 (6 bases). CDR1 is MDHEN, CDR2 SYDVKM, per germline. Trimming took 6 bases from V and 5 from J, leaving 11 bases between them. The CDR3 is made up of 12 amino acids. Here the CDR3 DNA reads TGTGCCAGCAGGGAGGGCCTAAACGAGCAGTACTTC. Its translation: CASREGLNEQYF.

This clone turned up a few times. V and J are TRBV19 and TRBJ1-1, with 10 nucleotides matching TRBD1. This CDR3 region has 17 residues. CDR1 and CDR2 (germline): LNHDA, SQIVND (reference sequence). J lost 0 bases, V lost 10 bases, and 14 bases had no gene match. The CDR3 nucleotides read TGTGCCACTAATCACCACCCGGGACAGGGGATGAACACTGAAGCTTTCTTT. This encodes CATNHHPGQGMNTEAFF.

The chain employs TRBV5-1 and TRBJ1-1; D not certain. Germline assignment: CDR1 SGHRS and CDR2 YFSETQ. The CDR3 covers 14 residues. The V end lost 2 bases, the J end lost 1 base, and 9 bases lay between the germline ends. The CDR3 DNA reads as TGCGCCAGCAGCTTACGGCGGGCGAACACTGAAGCTTTCTTT. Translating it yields CASSLRRANTEAFF.

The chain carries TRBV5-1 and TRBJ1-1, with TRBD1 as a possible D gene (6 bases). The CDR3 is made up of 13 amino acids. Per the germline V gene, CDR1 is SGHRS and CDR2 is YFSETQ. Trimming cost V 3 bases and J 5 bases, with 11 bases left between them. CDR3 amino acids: CASSWQGLTEAFF. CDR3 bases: TGCGCCAGCAGCTGGCAGGGGTTAACTGAAGCTTTCTTT. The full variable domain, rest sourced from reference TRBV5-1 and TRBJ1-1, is KAGVTQTPRYLIKTRGQQVTLSCSPISGHRSVSWYQQTPGQGLQFLFEYFSETQRNKGNFPGRFSGRQFSNSRSEMNVSTLELGDSALYLCASSWQGLTEAFFGQGTRLTVV.

CDR3 residues: CASSIGTSGRGPWGTDTQYF. The CDR3 nucleotides read TGTGCCAGCAGCATTGGGACTAGCGGGAGGGGGCCTTGGGGCACAGATACGCAGTATTTT. The chain links TRBV7-9 to TRBJ2-3, with TRBD2 identical over 16 bases. Germline trimming cut 5 bases from V and 1 base from J; bases unmatched to any gene: 12. CDR1 is SEHNR and CDR2 is FQNEAQ in the germline V gene (reference sequence). CDR3 length: 20 residues.

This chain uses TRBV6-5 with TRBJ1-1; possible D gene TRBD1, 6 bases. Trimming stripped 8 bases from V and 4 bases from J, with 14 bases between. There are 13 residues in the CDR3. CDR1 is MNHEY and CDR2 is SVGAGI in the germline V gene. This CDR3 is CASSKTGLTEAFF. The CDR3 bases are TGTGCCAGCTCAAAAACAGGGCTCACTGAAGCTTTCTTT.

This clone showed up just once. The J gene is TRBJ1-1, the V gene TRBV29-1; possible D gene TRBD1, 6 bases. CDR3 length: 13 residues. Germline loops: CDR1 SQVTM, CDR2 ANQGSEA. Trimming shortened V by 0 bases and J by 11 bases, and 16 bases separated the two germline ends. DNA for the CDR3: TGCAGCGTTGAAGATGACGGGGGGCTTGGCGCTTTCTTT. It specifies CSVEDDGGLGAFF.

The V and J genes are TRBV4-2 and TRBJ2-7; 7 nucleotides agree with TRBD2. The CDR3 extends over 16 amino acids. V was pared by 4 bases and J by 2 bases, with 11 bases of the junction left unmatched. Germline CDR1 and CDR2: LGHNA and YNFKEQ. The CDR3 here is CASSPFLWGGAYEQYF. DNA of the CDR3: TGTGCCAGCAGCCCCTTCCTTTGGGGGGGGGCCTACGAGCAGTACTTC.

The CDR3 protein is CASSSWGPFSRMNTEAFF. CDR3 coding DNA: TGTGCCAGCAGCTCCTGGGGGCCGTTCTCGCGGATGAACACTGAAGCTTTCTTT. This chain links TRBV5-6 with TRBJ1-1, with D tentatively TRBD1 (6 bases). V gave up 3 bases and J gave up 0 bases, with 21 bases separating them. Germline-derived CDR1 and CDR2 are SGHDT and YYEEEE. This CDR3 contains 18 residues. The complete variable domain, with remaining parts taken from reference TRBV5-6 and TRBJ1-1, reads DAGVTQSPTHLIKTRGQQVTLRCSPKSGHDTVSWYQQALGQGPQFIFQYYEEEERQRGNFPDRFSGHQFPNYSSELNVNALLLGDSALYLCASSSWGPFSRMNTEAFFGQGTRLTVV.

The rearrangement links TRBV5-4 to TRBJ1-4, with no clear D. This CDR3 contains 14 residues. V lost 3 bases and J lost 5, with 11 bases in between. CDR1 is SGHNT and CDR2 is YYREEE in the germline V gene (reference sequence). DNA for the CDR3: TGTGCCAGCAGCTCGCGGCAGTACAATGAAAAACTGTTTTTT. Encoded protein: CASSSRQYNEKLFF.

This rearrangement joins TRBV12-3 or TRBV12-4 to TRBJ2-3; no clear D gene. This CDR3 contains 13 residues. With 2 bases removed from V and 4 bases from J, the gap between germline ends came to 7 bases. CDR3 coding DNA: TGTGCCAGCAGTTTAACTAAGTCAGATACGCAGTATTTT. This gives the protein CASSLTKSDTQYF.

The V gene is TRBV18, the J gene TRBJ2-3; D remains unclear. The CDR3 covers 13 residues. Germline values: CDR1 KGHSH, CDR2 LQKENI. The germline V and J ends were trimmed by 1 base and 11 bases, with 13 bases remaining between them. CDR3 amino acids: CASSPLVTPEQYF. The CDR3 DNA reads TGTGCCAGCTCACCACTGGTCACACCTGAGCAGTATTTT. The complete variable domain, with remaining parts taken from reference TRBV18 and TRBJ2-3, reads NAGVMQNPRHLVRRRGQEARLRCSPMKGHSHVYWYRQLPEEGLKFMVYLQKENIIDESGMPKERFSAEFPKEGPSILRIQQVVRGDSAAYFCASSPLVTPEQYFGPGTRLTVL.

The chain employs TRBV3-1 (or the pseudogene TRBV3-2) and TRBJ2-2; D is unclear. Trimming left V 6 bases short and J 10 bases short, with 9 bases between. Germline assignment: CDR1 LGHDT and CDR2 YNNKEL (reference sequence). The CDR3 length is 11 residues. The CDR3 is CASSQAEELFF. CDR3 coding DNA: TGTGCCAGCAGTCAGGCAGAGGAGCTGTTTTTT.

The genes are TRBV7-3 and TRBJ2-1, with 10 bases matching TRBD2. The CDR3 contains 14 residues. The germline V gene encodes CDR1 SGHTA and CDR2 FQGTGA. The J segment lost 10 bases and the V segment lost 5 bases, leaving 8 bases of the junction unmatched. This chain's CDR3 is CASSPGLAVGEQFF. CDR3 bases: TGTGCCAGCAGCCCAGGACTAGCGGTTGGAGAGCAGTTCTTC. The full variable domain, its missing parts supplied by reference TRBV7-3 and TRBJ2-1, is GAGVSQTPSNKVTEKGKYVELRCDPISGHTALYWYRQSLGQGPEFLIYFQGTGAADDSGLPNDRFFAVRPEGSVSTLKIQRTERGDSAVYLCASSPGLAVGEQFFGPGTRLTVL.

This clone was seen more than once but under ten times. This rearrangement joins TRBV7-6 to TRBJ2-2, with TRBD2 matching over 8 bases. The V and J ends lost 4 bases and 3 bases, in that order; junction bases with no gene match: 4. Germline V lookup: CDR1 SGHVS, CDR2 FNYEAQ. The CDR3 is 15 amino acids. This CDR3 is CASSSRTSHTGELFF. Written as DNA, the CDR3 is TGTGCCAGCAGCTCTAGGACTAGCCACACCGGGGAGCTGTTTTTT.